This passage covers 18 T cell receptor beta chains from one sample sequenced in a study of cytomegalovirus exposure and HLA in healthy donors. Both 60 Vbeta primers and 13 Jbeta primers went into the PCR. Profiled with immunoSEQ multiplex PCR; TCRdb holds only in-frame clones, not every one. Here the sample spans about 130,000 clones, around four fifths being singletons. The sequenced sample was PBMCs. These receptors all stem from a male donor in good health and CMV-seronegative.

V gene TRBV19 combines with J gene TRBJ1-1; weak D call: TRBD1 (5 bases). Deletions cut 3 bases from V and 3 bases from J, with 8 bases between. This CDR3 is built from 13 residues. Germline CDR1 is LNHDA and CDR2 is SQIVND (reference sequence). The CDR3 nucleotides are TGTGCCAGTAGTATGAGCAGGGACACTGAAGCTTTCTTT. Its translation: CASSMSRDTEAFF.

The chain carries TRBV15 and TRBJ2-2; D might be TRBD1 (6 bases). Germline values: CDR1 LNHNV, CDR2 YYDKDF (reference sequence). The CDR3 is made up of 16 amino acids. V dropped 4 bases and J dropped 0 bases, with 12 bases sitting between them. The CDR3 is CATSIDGTTNTGELFF. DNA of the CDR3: TGTGCCACCAGCATAGACGGGACAACGAACACCGGGGAGCTGTTTTTT. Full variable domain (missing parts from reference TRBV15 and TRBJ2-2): DAMVIQNPRYQVTQFGKPVTLSCSQTLNHNVMYWYQQKSSQAPKLLFHYYDKDFNNEADTPDNFQSRRPNTSFCFLDIRSPGLGDTAMYLCATSIDGTTNTGELFFGEGSRLTVL.

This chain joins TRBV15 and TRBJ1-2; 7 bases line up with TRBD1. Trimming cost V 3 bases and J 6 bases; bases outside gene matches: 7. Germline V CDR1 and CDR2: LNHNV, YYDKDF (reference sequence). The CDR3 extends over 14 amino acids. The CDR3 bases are TGTGCCACCAGCAGGACACAGGGGTTTCATGGCTACACCTTC. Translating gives CATSRTQGFHGYTF.

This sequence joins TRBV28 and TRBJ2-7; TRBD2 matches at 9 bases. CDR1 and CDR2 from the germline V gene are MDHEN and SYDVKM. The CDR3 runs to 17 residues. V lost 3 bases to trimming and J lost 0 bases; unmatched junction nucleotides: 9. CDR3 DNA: TGTGCCAGCAGTTTGCTACTAGCGGGTCAAAGCTCCTACGAGCAGTACTTC. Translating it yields CASSLLLAGQSSYEQYF.

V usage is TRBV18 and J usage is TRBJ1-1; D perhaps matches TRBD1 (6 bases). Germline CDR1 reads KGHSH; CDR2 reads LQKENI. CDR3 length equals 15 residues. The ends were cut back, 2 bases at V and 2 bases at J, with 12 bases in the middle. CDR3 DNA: TGTGCCAGCTCACCAGAAAGACAGGTAAACACTGAAGCTTTCTTT. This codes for CASSPERQVNTEAFF. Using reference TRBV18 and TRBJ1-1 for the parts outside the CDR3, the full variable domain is NAGVMQNPRHLVRRRGQEARLRCSPMKGHSHVYWYRQLPEEGLKFMVYLQKENIIDESGMPKERFSAEFPKEGPSILRIQQVVRGDSAAYFCASSPERQVNTEAFFGQGTRLTVV.

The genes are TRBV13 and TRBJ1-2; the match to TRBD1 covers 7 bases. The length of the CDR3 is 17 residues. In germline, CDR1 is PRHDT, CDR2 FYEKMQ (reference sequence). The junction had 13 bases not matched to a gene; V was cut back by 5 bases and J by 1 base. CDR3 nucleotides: TGTGCCAGCAGCGTCGGAAGGCGCCGGGACAGTAACTATGGCTACACCTTC. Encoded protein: CASSVGRRRDSNYGYTF.

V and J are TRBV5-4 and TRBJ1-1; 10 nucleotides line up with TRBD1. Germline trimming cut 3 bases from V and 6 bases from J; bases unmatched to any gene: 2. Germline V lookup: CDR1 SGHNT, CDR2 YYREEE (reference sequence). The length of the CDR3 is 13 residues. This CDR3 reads CASSSGQGAEAFF. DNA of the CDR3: TGTGCCAGCAGCTCCGGACAGGGGGCTGAAGCTTTCTTT.

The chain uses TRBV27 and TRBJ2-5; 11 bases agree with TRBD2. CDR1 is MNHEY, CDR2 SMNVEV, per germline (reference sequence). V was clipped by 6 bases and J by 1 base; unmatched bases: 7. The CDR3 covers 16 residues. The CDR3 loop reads CASRILAGGGQETQYF. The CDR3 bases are TGTGCCAGCAGAATTCTAGCGGGGGGAGGCCAAGAGACCCAGTACTTC.

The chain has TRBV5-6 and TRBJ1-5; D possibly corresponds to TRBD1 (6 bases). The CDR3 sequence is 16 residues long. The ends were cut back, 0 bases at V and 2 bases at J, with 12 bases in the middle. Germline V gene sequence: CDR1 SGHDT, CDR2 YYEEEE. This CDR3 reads CASSLGTAYGNQPQHF. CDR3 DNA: TGTGCCAGCAGCTTGGGGACAGCCTACGGCAATCAGCCCCAGCATTTT.

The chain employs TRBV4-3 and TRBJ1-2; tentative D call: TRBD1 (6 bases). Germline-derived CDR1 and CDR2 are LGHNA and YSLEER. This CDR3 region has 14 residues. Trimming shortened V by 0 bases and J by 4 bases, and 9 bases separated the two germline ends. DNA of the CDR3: TGCGCCAGCAGCCAAGATAGGACAGCCTATGGCTACACCTTC. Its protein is CASSQDRTAYGYTF.

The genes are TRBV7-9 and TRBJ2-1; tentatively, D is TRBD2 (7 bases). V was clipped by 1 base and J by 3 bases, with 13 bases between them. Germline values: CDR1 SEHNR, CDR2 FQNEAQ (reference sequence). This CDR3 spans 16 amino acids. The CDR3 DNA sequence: TGTGCCAGCAGCTTAGGAGGGGGGGCCGTCTACAATGAGCAGTTCTTC. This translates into CASSLGGGAVYNEQFF.

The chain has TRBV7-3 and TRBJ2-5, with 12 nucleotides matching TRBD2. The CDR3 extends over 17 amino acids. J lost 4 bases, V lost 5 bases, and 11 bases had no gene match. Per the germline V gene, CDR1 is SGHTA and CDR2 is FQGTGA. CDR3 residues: CASSPGLAGPPRETQYF. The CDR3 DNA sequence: TGTGCCAGCAGCCCCGGACTAGCGGGGCCGCCAAGAGAGACCCAGTACTTC. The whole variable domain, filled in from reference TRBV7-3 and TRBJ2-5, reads GAGVSQTPSNKVTEKGKYVELRCDPISGHTALYWYRQSLGQGPEFLIYFQGTGAADDSGLPNDRFFAVRPEGSVSTLKIQRTERGDSAVYLCASSPGLAGPPRETQYFGPGTRLLVL.

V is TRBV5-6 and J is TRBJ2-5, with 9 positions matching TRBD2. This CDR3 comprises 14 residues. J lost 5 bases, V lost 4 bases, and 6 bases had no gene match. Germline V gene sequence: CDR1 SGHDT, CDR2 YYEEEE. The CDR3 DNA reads TGTGCCAGCAGCCCGGGACTAGCCGGGGAGACCCAGTACTTC. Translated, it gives CASSPGLAGETQYF.

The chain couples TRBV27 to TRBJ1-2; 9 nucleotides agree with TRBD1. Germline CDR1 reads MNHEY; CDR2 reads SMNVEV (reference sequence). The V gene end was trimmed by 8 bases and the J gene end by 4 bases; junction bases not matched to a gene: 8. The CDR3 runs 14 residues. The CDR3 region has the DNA TGTGCCAGCGCCCAACAGGGGGCCAGCTATGGCTACACCTTC. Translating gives CASAQQGASYGYTF.

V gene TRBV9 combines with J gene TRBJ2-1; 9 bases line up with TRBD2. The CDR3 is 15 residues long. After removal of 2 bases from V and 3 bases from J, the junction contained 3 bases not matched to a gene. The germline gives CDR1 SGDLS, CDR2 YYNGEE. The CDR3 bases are TGTGCCAGCAGCGTCAGCGGGAGGTACTACAATGAGCAGTTCTTC. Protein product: CASSVSGRYYNEQFF.

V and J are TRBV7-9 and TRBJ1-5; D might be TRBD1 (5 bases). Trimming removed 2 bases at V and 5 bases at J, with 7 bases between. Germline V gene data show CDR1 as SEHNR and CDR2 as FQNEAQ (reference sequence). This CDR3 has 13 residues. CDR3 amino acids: CASSLWGDQPQHF. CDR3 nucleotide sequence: TGTGCCAGCAGCTTATGGGGGGATCAGCCCCAGCATTTT.

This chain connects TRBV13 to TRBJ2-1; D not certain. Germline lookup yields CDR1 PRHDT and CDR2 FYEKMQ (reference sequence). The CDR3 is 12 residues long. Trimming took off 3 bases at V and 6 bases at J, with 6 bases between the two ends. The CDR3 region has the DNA TGTGCCAGCAGCTTGGCTAGCAATGAGCAGTTCTTC. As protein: CASSLASNEQFF.

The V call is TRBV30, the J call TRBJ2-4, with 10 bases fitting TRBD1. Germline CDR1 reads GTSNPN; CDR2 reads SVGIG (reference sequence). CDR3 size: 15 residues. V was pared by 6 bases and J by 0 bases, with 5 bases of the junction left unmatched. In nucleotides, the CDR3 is TGTGCCTGCCGGGACAGGGGACTAGCCAAAAACATTCAGTACTTC. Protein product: CACRDRGLAKNIQYF. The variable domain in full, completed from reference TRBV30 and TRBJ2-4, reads SQTIHQWPATLVQPVGSPLSLECTVEGTSNPNLYWYRQAAGRGLQLLFYSVGIGQISSEVPQNLSASRPQDRQFILSSKKLLLSDSGFYLCACRDRGLAKNIQYFGAGTRLSVL.